This entry lists 17 T cell receptor beta chains sequenced from one sample in a study of T cell repertoires in cytomegalovirus infection. TCRdb reprocessed the reads via MiXCR and lists one record per CDR3 protein. The profile shows about 600,000 distinct CDR3 sequences, roughly 26% of them singletons. Sequenced material: CD8+ T cells from PBMCs. The source of these receptors is a human donor in good health (CMV status not recorded). Some clones in this sample may be carry-over from other donors' samples.

This clonotype appeared a few times. The chain employs TRBV2 and TRBJ2-5, with 9 positions matching TRBD2. Germline V gene lookup returns CDR1 SNHLY and CDR2 FYNNEI. V lost 7 bases, J lost 0 bases, and 6 bases stayed unmatched. The CDR3 loop spans 15 amino acids. The CDR3, as DNA: TGTGCCAGCAAGAGGCGGGGGGGCTACCAAGAGACCCAGTACTTC. Amino acids: CASKRRGGYQETQYF.

This clonotype was recorded at least ten times. The chain employs TRBV7-9 and TRBJ1-2; TRBD1 matches 10 bases. V lost 5 bases and J lost 4; bases outside the gene matches: 7. Per germline, CDR1 SEHNR and CDR2 FQNEAQ (reference sequence). The CDR3 is 15 residues long. CDR3 loop: CASSGPGQGSYGYTF. As DNA, the CDR3 is TGTGCCAGCAGCGGTCCGGGACAGGGGAGCTATGGCTACACCTTC.

This clonotype was picked up a small number of times. V and J are TRBV5-5 and TRBJ1-1; 11 bases fit TRBD1. There are 15 residues in the CDR3. From germline, CDR1 is SGHKS and CDR2 YYEKEE (reference sequence). Losses at the gene ends were 4 bases for V and 7 bases for J; bases not matched to a gene: 9. The CDR3 nucleotides are TGTGCCAGCAGCCCGCAAGGACAGGGGGCCTTTGAAGCTTTCTTT. This codes for CASSPQGQGAFEAFF.

This clonotype showed up many times. The chain combines TRBV28 with TRBJ1-1, with TRBD1 identical over 9 bases. The length of the CDR3 is 17 residues. Germline CDR1 reads MDHEN; CDR2 reads SYDVKM. The J segment lost 0 bases and the V segment lost 2 bases, leaving 7 bases of the junction unmatched. CDR3: CASSLLQGTGMNTEAFF. The DNA of the CDR3 is TGTGCCAGCAGTTTACTACAGGGGACAGGGATGAACACTGAAGCTTTCTTT.

This clonotype was picked up many times. This chain joins TRBV23-1 and TRBJ2-3; D call uncertain. TRBV23-1 is recorded as an ORF, its role being uncertain. The V end was cut by 6 bases, the J end by 3 bases, with 7 bases between. The CDR3 is 12 residues long. CDR3 in DNA: TGCGCCAGCAGCCAACCTACAGATACGCAGTATTTT. It yields the protein CASSQPTDTQYF.

J is TRBJ2-3 and V is TRBV6-1, with TRBD2 matching over 14 bases. The V gene end was trimmed by 8 bases and the J gene end by 6 bases; junction bases not matched to a gene: 7. The CDR3 length is 15 residues. In germline, CDR1 is MNHNS, CDR2 SASEGT. CDR3 region: CASLTSGGDADTQYF. The CDR3 nucleotides are TGTGCCAGCCTGACTAGCGGGGGGGACGCGGATACGCAGTATTTT.

With regard to this clonotype: A junction boundary mismatches the germline segment, possibly from a read error. DNA of the CDR3: TGCGCCAGCGGCCAAGTACCTAGCACAGATACGCAGTATTTT. It codes for CASGQVPSTDTQYF. The V and J genes are TRBV4-1 and TRBJ2-3, with no clear D. The CDR3 totals 14 residues. The germline CDR1 and CDR2 sequences are MGHRA and YSYEKL.

The CDR3 loop is CASSRPGPGPEAFF. The CDR3 nucleotides read TGTGCCAGCAGCCGCCCAGGTCCGGGACCTGAAGCTTTCTTT. The rearrangement links TRBV14 to TRBJ1-1, with D maybe TRBD1 (5 bases). CDR1 is SGHDN, CDR2 FVKESK, per germline. The germline V and J ends were trimmed by 4 bases and 6 bases, with 15 bases remaining between them. CDR3 length: 14 amino acids.

This clonotype has a handful of counts. This chain connects TRBV5-5 to TRBJ2-2; 10 nucleotides agree with TRBD1. V shed 4 bases, J shed 4 bases, and the junction held 7 bases outside the gene matches. CDR1 and CDR2 from the germline V gene are SGHKS and YYEKEE (reference sequence). This CDR3 is built from 16 residues. The chain's CDR3 is CASSQSGTGATGELFF. In DNA, the CDR3 is TGTGCCAGCAGCCAATCCGGGACAGGGGCCACCGGGGAGCTGTTTTTT. Combining the CDR3 with reference TRBV5-5 and TRBJ2-2 gives the whole variable domain DAGVTQSPTHLIKTRGQQVTLRCSPISGHKSVSWYQQVLGQGPQFIFQYYEKEERGRGNFPDRFSARQFPNYSSELNVNALLLGDSALYLCASSQSGTGATGELFFGEGSRLTVL.

The chain combines TRBV6-5 with TRBJ1-5; the D is unclear. Deletions cut 6 bases from V and 7 bases from J, with 16 bases between. The CDR3 is made up of 14 amino acids. Germline V gene sequence: CDR1 MNHEY, CDR2 SVGAGI. The CDR3 coding sequence is TGTGCCAGCAGCCTTCGGATCGCCGGCCAGCCCCAGCATTTT. Amino acid sequence: CASSLRIAGQPQHF.

The chain employs TRBV12-3 or TRBV12-4 and TRBJ2-1, with D perhaps TRBD1 (6 bases). V was cut by 6 bases and J by 4 bases, with 16 bases left in between. The CDR3 has 15 residues. DNA for the CDR3: TGTGCCAGCAGCCCCGGGACAACGATTTACAATGAGCAGTTCTTC. It codes for CASSPGTTIYNEQFF.

This clonotype was counted at least ten times. The chain joins TRBV4-1 to TRBJ2-1, with 9 nucleotides matching TRBD1. This CDR3 has 15 amino acids. J lost 4 bases, V lost 2 bases, and 3 bases had no gene match. Germline V gives CDR1 MGHRA, CDR2 YSYEKL. The CDR3 here is CASSQWTGEYNEQFF. In nucleotides, the CDR3 is TGCGCCAGCAGCCAATGGACAGGGGAATACAATGAGCAGTTCTTC.

The table lists this clonotype with a few counts. The gene calls are TRBV7-2 and TRBJ2-2, with a weak D call TRBD1 (5 bases). The V and J ends lost 2 bases and 1 base respectively, with 11 bases between them. Per the germline V gene, CDR1 is SGHTA and CDR2 is FQGNSA. The CDR3 runs 16 residues. CDR3 sequence (DNA): TGTGCCAGCAGCTTAATAGGCAGGGTGAACACCGGGGAGCTGTTTTTT. It encodes CASSLIGRVNTGELFF.

This clonotype has ten or more counts. The V and J genes are TRBV7-2 and TRBJ2-5; the match to TRBD1 covers 9 bases. The CDR3 length is 15 residues. Germline values: CDR1 SGHTA, CDR2 FQGNSA. Trimming removed 5 bases from V and 4 bases from J; junction bases left unmatched: 8. The CDR3 reads CASSPRDRVRETQYF. CDR3 sequence (DNA): TGTGCCAGCAGCCCGAGGGACAGGGTTCGAGAGACCCAGTACTTC.

J is TRBJ2-3 and V is TRBV10-3, with unresolved D. CDR1 is ENHRY, CDR2 SYGVKD, per germline. The CDR3 totals 15 residues. Trimming pared 0 bases from V and 4 bases from J, leaving 11 bases between. This CDR3 is CAISESWGRADTQYF. In DNA, the CDR3 is TGTGCCATCAGTGAGTCCTGGGGTCGTGCAGATACGCAGTATTTT.

The table lists this clonotype with a count of one. The junction does not match germline at one end; this may be a read error. This chain uses TRBV28 with TRBJ2-1, with 8 bases fitting TRBD1. This CDR3 comprises 15 residues. Per the germline V gene, CDR1 is MDHEN and CDR2 is SYDVKM. This CDR3 reads CVSRVDRGAYNEQFF. The CDR3 region has the DNA TGTGTCAGCAGGGTAGACAGGGGAGCCTACAATGAGCAGTTCTTC.

This clonotype occurred many times. The chain couples TRBV7-9 to TRBJ2-7; D is possibly TRBD2 (5 bases). This CDR3 is 13 amino acids long. From germline, CDR1 is SEHNR and CDR2 FQNEAQ (reference sequence). V shed 4 bases and J shed 3 bases, with 10 bases lying between them. The DNA of the CDR3 is TGTGCCAGCAGCTCCCCGGGGATCTACGAGCAGTACTTC. Amino acid sequence: CASSSPGIYEQYF.